These T cell receptor beta chains were read from a single sample in a study of human T cells and chemical hapten exposure. TCRdb re-called the RACE reads with MiXCR, one entry per CDR3 protein. The table has about 82,000 distinct CDR3 sequences, approximately 7% seen once. Sequences were derived from whole blood, sampled in connection with sensitization to the hapten diphenylcyclopropenone (DPC). The receptors come from a woman aged 25 to 45 with alopecia areata. Some clones in this sample may be carry-over from other donors' samples. Each CDR3 is given with its conserved first and last residue. D genes are given only for firm matches. Clone size appears in some rows only: once, few, many, or a class for an expanded clone.

d_call	j_call	clone_size	v_call	cdr3_aa	cdr3_nt
NA	TRBJ2-7	NA	TRBV3-1	CASSQLGHEQYF	TGTGCCAGCAGCCAACTGGGGCACGAGCAGTACTTC
TRBD1	TRBJ2-1	many	TRBV11-2	CASSLDRGDEQFF	TGTGCCAGCAGCTTGGACAGGGGTGATGAGCAGTTCTTC
NA	TRBJ1-4	many	TRBV6-2/TRBV6-3	CASNKGTYEKLFF	TGTGCCAGCAACAAAGGGACGTATGAAAAACTGTTTTTT
TRBD2	TRBJ2-3	many	TRBV5-1	CASSPLTSGVPDTQYF	TGCGCCAGCAGCCCGTTGACTAGCGGGGTCCCAGATACGCAGTATTTT
TRBD1	TRBJ2-1	many	TRBV12-3/TRBV12-4	CASRPRQGYGNEQFF	TGTGCCAGCAGACCTAGACAGGGCTACGGCAATGAGCAGTTCTTC
NA	TRBJ1-4	many	TRBV11-2	CASSPTTRGATNEKLFF	TGTGCCAGCAGCCCTACGACCCGTGGAGCAACTAATGAAAAACTGTTTTTT
NA	TRBJ1-1	many	TRBV29-1	CSVDGGRDTEAFF	TGCAGCGTTGACGGGGGGCGGGACACTGAAGCTTTCTTT
TRBD1	TRBJ1-2	many	TRBV6-6	CASRRQGGNQGYGYTF	TGTGCCAGCAGACGACAGGGGGGCAATCAAGGCTATGGCTACACCTTC
NA	TRBJ1-3	many	TRBV30	CAWTQKGPRGNTIYF	TGTGCCTGGACTCAAAAGGGGCCGAGGGGAAACACCATATATTTT
NA	TRBJ2-7	many	TRBV5-1	CASSITSSSYEQYF	TGCGCCAGCAGCATTACGTCGAGCTCCTACGAGCAGTACTTC
NA	TRBJ1-5	NA	TRBV18	CASSPYREQNQPQHF	TGTGCCAGCTCACCATACAGGGAGCAAAATCAGCCCCAGCATTTT
TRBD1	TRBJ1-1	many	TRBV2	CASTTGAITEAFF	TGTGCCAGTACGACAGGGGCGATCACTGAAGCTTTCTTT
NA	TRBJ1-4	NA	TRBV12-3/TRBV12-4	CASSLARLGTNEKLFF	TGTGCCAGCAGTTTGGCACGGTTGGGAACTAATGAAAAACTGTTTTTT
NA	TRBJ1-4	few	TRBV30	CAWSVRRSNEKLFF	TGTGCCTGGAGTGTACGACGGAGTAATGAAAAACTGTTTTTT
NA	TRBJ2-2	many	TRBV29-1	CSAPGQNTGELFF	TGCAGCGCTCCGGGACAGAACACCGGGGAGCTGTTTTTT